This TCR beta chain was recovered during a study of cytomegalovirus exposure and HLA in healthy donors (dated by TCRdb to the late 2010s). Regarding the research as a whole: A later analysis indicated that the 120 validation repertoires were generated on the platform also employed for the 720 or so repertoires of the first cohort. The aim of the study was to test whether cataloging public T cell receptors could identify signatures of past pathogen exposure. Besides the first cohort of hundreds of subjects, a separate validation cohort made up of around 120 different subjects was used. To predict cytomegalovirus infection status, the study combined high-throughput TCR immunosequencing, statistical association of individual TCRs with disease status, and machine learning.

General conclusions and limits of the study: The authors suggested that the approach could potentially be generalized to other disease states and immunological phenotypes. In a later analysis, TCRs clustered in the first cohort were found to also tend to co-occur in the roughly 130 validation repertoires, with approximately 95% of cluster scores above 0. A later analysis lacked HLA typing for the validation cohort, so it scored co-occurrence in that cohort across all 120 or so repertoires. The study gave a list of 150 to 200 TCR beta chains associated with cytomegalovirus. Cytomegalovirus status was reported to be diagnosed by the classifier with high specificity and sensitivity in both the original and validation cohorts. A few of the identified cytomegalovirus-associated TCR beta chains were confirmed in vitro to be specific for cytomegalovirus antigens. While some public TCRs were present in many individuals, most TCR sequences turned up only very rarely across donors.

On this clone itself: What this receptor recognizes is not known. Qualities for individual bases were not recorded, and no much larger clone is one base off.

The germline V and J ends show losses of 3 bases and 5 bases respectively, and no gene match explains 10 bases of the junction. CDR1 and CDR2 (LNHNV, YYDKDF) derive from the germline V gene (reference sequence). CDR3 length: 16 amino acids, cysteine to phenylalanine. Only the CDR3 portion is preserved as DNA: 48 bases, with reading frame beginning at the first base. The method was the immunoSEQ multiplex PCR assay. In the authors' own workflow: A statistical classification framework was developed to diagnose cytomegalovirus status using the catalog of TCR beta chain sequences. Held by TCRdb, this immuneACCESS table contains in-frame sequences only and omits some clones. Under half of the omission traces to an unresolved V gene where checked; the cause of the rest is unknown. The V and J calls and clone size were taken over from that table, and D and trimming were inferred from the DNA. Here the sample has about 250,000 clones; roughly 87% occur a single time. The leading ten clones occupy about 12% of the sample.

The donors belonged to the validation cohort of over a hundred subjects, which was separate from the roughly 700-subject first cohort. The chain is assembled from TRBV15 and TRBJ2-5; 9 bases in between match TRBD2. This receptor was identified in a man aged 18 to 30 in good health and CMV-seropositive. The sequenced sample was PBMCs. The DNA sequence is TGTGCCACCAGCAGTTATGTAGCGGGAGACTTCGAGACCCAGTACTTC. Its coded protein is CATSSYVAGDFETQYF.